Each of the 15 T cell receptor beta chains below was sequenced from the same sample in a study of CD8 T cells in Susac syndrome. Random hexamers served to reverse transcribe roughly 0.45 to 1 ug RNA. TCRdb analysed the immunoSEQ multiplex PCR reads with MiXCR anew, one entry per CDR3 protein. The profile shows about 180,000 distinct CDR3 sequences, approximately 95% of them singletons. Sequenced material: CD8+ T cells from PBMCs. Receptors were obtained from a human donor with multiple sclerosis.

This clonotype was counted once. Here the CDR3 reads CASSWLGTYEQYF. The CDR3, as DNA: TGTGCCAGCAGCTGGCTAGGGACCTACGAGCAGTACTTC. V gene TRBV12-3 or TRBV12-4 combines with J gene TRBJ2-7; the D is unclear. Trimming took off 6 bases at V and 2 bases at J, with 11 bases between the two ends. The CDR3 is 13 residues long.

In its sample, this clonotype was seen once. CDR3 sequence: CASIKTGNYGYTF. CDR3 nucleotide sequence: TGTGCCAGCATTAAGACAGGGAACTATGGCTACACCTTC. This sequence joins TRBV2 and TRBJ1-2, with 7 bases matching TRBD1. The CDR3 length is 13 residues. From germline, CDR1 is SNHLY and CDR2 FYNNEI. Losses at the gene ends were 7 bases for V and 2 bases for J; bases not matched to a gene: 4.

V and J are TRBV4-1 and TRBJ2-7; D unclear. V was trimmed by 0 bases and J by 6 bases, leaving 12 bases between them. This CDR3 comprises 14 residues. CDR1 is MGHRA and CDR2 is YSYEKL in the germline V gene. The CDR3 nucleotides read TGCGCCAGCAGCCAAGATAAGTTGTCTTTCGAGCAGTACTTC. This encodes CASSQDKLSFEQYF.

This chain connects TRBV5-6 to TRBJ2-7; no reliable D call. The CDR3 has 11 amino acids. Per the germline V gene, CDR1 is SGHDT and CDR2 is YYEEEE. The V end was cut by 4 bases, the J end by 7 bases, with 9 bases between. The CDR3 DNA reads TGTGCCAGCAGCCAGTACGGAGAGCAGTACTTC. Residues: CASSQYGEQYF.

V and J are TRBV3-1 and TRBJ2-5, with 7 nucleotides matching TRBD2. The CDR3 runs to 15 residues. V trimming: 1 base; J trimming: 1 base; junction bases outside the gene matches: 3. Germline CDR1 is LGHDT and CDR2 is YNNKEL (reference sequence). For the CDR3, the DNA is TGTGCCAGCAGCCAAGTTCAGCGGGGCCAAGAGACCCAGTACTTC. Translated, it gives CASSQVQRGQETQYF.

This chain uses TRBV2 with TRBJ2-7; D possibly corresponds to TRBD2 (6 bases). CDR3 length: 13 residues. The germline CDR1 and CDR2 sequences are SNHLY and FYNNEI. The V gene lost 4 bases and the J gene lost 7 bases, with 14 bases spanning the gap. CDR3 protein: CASSGGAPGEQYF. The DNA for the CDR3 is TGTGCCAGCAGTGGCGGGGCCCCGGGGGAGCAGTACTTC.

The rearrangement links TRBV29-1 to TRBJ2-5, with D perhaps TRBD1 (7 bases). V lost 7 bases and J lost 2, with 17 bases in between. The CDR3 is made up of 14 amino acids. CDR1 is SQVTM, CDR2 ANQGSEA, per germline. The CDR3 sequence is CSAAGQLRQETQYF. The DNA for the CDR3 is TGCAGCGCCGCGGGACAGTTGAGACAAGAGACCCAGTACTTC.

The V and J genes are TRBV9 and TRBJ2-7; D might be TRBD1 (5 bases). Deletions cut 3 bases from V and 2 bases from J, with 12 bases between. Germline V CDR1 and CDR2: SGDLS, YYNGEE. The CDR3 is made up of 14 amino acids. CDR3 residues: CASSGPQDAYEQYF. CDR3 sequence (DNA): TGTGCCAGCAGCGGACCACAGGATGCCTACGAGCAGTACTTC. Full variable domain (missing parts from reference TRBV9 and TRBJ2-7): DSGVTQTPKHLITATGQRVTLRCSPRSGDLSVYWYQQSLDQGLQFLIQYYNGEERAKGNILERFSAQQFPDLHSELNLSSLELGDSALYFCASSGPQDAYEQYFGPGTRLTVT.

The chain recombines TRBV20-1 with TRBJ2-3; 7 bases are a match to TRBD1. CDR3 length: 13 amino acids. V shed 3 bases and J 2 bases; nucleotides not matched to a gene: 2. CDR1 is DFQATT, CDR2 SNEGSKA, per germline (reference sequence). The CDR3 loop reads CSARTGLTDTQYF. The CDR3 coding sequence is TGCAGTGCTAGGACAGGGCTCACAGATACGCAGTATTTT.

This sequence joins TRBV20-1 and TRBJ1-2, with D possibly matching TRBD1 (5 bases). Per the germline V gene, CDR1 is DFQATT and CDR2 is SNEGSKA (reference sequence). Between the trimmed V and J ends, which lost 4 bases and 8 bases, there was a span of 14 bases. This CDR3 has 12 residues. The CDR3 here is CSAIWTRGGYTF. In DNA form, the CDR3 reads TGCAGTGCTATATGGACACGAGGGGGCTACACCTTC.

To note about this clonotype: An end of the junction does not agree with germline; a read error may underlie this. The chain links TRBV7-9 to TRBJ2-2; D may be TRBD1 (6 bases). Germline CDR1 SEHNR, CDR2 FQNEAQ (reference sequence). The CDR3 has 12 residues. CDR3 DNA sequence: TGTGCCCGCAGGGGTGGCACCGGGGAGCTGTTTTTT. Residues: CARRGGTGELFF.

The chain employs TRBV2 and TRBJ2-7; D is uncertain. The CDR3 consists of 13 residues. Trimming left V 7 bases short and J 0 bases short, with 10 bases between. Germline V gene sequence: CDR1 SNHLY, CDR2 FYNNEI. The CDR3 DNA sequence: TGTGCCAGCAAGGAGCCGCTCTCCTACGAGCAGTACTTC. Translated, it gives CASKEPLSYEQYF. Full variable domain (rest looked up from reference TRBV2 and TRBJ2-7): EPEVTQTPSHQVTQMGQEVILRCVPISNHLYFYWYRQILGQKVEFLVSFYNNEISEKSEIFDDQFSVERPDGSNFTLKIRSTKLEDSAMYFCASKEPLSYEQYFGPGTRLTVT.

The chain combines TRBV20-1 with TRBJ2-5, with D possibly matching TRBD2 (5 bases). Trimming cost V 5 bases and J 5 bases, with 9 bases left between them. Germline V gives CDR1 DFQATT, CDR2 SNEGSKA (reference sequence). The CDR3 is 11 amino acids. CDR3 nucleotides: TGCAGTGCTGGCAGAGGGGAGACCCAGTACTTC. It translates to CSAGRGETQYF.

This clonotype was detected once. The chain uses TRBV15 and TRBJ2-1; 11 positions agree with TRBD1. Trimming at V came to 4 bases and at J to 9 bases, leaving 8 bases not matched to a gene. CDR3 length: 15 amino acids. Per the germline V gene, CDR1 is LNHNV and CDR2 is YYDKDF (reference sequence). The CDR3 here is CATSTKGQGAVEQFF. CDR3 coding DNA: TGTGCCACCAGCACAAAAGGACAGGGGGCGGTTGAGCAGTTCTTC. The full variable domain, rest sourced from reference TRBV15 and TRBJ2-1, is DAMVIQNPRYQVTQFGKPVTLSCSQTLNHNVMYWYQQKSSQAPKLLFHYYDKDFNNEADTPDNFQSRRPNTSFCFLDIRSPGLGDTAMYLCATSTKGQGAVEQFFGPGTRLTVL.

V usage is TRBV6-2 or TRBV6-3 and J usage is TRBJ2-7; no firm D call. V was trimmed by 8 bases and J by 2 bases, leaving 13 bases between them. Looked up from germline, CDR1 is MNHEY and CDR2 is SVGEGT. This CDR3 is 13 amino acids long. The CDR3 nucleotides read TGTGCCAGCGATCACCTAGGGACCTACGAGCAGTACTTC. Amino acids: CASDHLGTYEQYF.